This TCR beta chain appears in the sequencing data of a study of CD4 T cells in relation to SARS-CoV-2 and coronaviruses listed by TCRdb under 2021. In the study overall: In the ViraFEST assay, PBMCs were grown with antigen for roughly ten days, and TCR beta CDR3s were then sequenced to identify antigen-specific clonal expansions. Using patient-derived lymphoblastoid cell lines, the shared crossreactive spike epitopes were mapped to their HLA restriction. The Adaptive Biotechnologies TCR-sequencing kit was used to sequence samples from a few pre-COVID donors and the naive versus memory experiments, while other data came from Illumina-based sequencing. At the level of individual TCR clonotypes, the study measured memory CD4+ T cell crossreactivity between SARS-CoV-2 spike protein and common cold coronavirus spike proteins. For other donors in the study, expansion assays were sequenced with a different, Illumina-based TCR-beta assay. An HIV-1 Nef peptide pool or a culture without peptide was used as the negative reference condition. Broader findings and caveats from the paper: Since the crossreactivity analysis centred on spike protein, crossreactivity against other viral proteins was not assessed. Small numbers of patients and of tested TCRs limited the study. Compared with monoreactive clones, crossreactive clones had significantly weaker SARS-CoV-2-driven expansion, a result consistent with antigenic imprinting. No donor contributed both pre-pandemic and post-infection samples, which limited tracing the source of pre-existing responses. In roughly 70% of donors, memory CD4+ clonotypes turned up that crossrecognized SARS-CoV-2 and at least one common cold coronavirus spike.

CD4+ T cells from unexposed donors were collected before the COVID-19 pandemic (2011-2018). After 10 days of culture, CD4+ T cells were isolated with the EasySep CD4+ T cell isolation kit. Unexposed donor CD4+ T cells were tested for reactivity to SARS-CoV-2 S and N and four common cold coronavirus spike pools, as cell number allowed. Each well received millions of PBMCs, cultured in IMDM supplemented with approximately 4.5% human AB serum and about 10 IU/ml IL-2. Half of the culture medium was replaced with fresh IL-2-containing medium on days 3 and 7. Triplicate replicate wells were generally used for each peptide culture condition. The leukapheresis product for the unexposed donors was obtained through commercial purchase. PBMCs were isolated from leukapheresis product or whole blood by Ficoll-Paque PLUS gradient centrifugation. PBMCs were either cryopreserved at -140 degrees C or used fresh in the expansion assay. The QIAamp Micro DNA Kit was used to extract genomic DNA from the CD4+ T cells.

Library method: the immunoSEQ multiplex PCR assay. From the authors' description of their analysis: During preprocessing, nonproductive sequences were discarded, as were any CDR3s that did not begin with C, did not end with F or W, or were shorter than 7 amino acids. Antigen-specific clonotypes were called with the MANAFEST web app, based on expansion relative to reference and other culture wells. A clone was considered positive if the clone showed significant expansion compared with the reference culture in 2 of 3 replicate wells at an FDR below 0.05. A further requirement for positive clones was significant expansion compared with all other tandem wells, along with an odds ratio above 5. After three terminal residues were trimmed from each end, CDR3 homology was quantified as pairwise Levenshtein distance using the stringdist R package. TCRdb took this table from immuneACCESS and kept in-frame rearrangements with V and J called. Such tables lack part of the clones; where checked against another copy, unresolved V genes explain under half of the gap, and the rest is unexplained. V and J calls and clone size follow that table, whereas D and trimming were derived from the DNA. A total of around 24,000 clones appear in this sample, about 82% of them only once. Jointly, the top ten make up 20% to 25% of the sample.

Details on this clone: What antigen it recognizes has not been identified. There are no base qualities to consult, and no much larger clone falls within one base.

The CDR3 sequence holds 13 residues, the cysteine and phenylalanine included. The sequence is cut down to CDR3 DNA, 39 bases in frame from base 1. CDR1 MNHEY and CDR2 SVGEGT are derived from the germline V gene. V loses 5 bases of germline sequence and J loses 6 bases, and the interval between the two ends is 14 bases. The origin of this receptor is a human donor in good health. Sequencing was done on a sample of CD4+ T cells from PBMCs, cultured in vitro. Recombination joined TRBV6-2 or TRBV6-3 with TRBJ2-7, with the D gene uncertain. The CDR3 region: CASSRVPEGEQYF. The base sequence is TGTGCCAGCAGTCGAGTCCCGGAAGGCGAGCAGTACTTC.